What follows describes a single TCR beta chain. This record comes from a study of CD8 T cells in Susac syndrome. RNA totalling roughly 0.5 to 1 ug underwent reverse transcription with random hexamers. The TCR beta CDR3 was amplified by immunoSEQ multiplex PCR across 54 Vbeta, 13 Jbeta. MiXCR was run by TCRdb on the immunoSEQ multiplex PCR reads, yielding one entry per CDR3 protein. The repertoire includes approximately 120,000 distinct CDR3 sequences, about 90% of them detected once, and over 0.2% sits in the top ten. Sequencing of TCR beta was carried out in blood CD8+ and CD4+ T cells. The CDR3 is made up of 13 amino acids. Germline loops: CDR1 MNHEY, CDR2 SMNVEV (reference sequence). Losses at the gene ends were 4 bases for V and 13 bases for J; bases not matched to a gene: 7.

The source material was CD8+ T cells from PBMCs. This chain joins TRBV27 and TRBJ1-4, with 9 positions matching TRBD1. This sequence originates from a human donor with multiple sclerosis. CDR3 residues: CASSWDRESLLFF. Here the CDR3 DNA reads TGTGCCAGCAGTTGGGACAGGGAGAGCCTACTGTTTTTT.